This record concerns one T cell receptor beta chain sequence. Its antigen is unidentified. The repertoire was sequenced with immunoSEQ multiplex PCR; TCRdb's copy has only in-frame clones and lacks some. Among over 70,000 clones listed, nearly 90% were seen once. The sample comes from a study of OX40 agonist ivuxolimab in advanced cancers. Findings and limits, study-wide: Some of the lowest clonal expansion was seen in partial responders at 0.1-3.0 mg/kg. Circulating CD4+ and CD8+ T cells showed clonal expansion by week 6 at 0.1 to 3.0 mg/kg.

The CDR3 is 15 amino acids. CDR1 SGHNT and CDR2 YYREEE come from the germline V gene (reference sequence). Trimming took off 4 bases at V and 1 base at J, with 14 bases between the two ends. The V gene is TRBV5-4, the J gene TRBJ1-1; D might be TRBD1 (5 bases). The input for sequencing was CD4+ or CD8+ T cells sorted from blood, taken in a trial of the OX40 agonist ivuxolimab. The receptor's source is an adult with an advanced solid tumor such as melanoma, head and neck, liver or kidney cancer. CDR3 in DNA: TGTGCCAGCAGCCCCGGAGCAGGGCGGAACACTGAAGCTTTCTTT. Its translation: CASSPGAGRNTEAFF.